This T cell receptor (beta chain) was identified during a study of shared clonotypes between healthy human individuals. On this clone itself: Its matching antigen is unknown.

The length of the CDR3 is 17 residues. V lost 4 bases to trimming and J lost 8 bases, with 27 bases between them. Germline assignment: CDR1 SGHRS and CDR2 YFSETQ. General observations from the study: Tissues were not sampled, only blood, and their repertoires likely differ.

Original data processing: ImmunoSEQ supplied junction-only sequences lacking quality scores, so filtering was different. Assay used: immunoSEQ multiplex PCR; TCRdb lists only in-frame clones, some missing. V and J calls plus clone size are reproduced from that table; the DNA served to infer D and trimming. The data contain about 520,000 clones, 70% to 85% of them singletons. This chain joins TRBV5-1 and TRBJ1-2; D possibly corresponds to TRBD1 (5 bases). The source is a woman between 40 and 50 years old in good health. Some clones in this sample may be carry-over from other donors' samples. The sequenced material came from PBMCs. DNA of the CDR3: TGCGCCAGCAGCGTTGCGCCCGCAGGGTCGGGTGTTGAGGGCTACACCTTC. This sequence encodes CASSVAPAGSGVEGYTF. Drawing the rest from reference TRBV5-1 and TRBJ1-2, the complete variable domain is KAGVTQTPRYLIKTRGQQVTLSCSPISGHRSVSWYQQTPGQGLQFLFEYFSETQRNKGNFPGRFSGRQFSNSRSEMNVSTLELGDSALYLCASSVAPAGSGVEGYTFGSGTRLTVV.